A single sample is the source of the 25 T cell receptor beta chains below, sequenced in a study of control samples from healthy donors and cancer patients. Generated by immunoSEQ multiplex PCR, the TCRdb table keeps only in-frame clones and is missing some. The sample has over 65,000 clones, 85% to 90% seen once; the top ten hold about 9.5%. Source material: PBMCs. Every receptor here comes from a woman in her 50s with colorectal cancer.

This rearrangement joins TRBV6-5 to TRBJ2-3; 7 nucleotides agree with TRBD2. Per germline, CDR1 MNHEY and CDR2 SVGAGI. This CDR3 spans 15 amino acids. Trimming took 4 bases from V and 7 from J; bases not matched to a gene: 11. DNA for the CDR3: TGTGCCAGCAGTTTGAGTGGACTAGTGGGACATACGCAGTATTTT. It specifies CASSLSGLVGHTQYF.

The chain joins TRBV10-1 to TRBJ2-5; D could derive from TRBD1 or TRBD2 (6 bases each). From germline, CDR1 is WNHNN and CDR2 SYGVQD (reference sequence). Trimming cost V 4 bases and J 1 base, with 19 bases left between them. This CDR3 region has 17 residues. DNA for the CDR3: TGCGCCAGCAGTGGGCTTACTCGGGGGCAACTCCAAGAGACCCAGTACTTC. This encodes CASSGLTRGQLQETQYF.

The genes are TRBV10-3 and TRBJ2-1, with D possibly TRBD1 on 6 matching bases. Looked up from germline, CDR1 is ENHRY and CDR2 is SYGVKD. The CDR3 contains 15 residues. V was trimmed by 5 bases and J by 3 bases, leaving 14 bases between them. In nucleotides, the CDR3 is TGTGCCATCAGTTCGGGACACCAAGGCTACAATGAGCAGTTCTTC. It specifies CAISSGHQGYNEQFF.

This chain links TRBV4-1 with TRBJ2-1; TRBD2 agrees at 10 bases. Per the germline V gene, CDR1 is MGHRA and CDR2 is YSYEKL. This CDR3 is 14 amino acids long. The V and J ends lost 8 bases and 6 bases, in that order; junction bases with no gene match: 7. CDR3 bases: TGCGCCAGCCAAGCGGGGGGGCCCATCAATGAGCAGTTCTTC. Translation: CASQAGGPINEQFF.

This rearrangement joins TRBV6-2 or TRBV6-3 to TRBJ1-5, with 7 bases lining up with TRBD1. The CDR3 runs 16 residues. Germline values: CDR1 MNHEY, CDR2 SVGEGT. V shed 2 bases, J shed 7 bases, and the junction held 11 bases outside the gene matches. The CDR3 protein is CASSYPGEGAGQPQHF. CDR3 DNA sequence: TGTGCCAGCAGTTACCCCGGGGAGGGGGCAGGACAGCCCCAGCATTTT.

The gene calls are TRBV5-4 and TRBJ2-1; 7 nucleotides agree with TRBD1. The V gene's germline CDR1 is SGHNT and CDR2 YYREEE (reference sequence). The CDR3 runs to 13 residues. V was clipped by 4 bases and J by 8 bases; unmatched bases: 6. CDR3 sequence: CASSLQGYDEQFF. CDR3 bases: TGTGCCAGCAGCCTACAGGGGTATGATGAGCAGTTCTTC.

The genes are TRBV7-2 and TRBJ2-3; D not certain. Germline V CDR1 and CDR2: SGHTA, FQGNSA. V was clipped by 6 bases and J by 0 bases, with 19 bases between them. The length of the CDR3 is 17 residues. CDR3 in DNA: TGTGCCAGCAGTCCCATGGGAAGGGCAGCTAGCACAGATACGCAGTATTTT. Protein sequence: CASSPMGRAASTDTQYF.

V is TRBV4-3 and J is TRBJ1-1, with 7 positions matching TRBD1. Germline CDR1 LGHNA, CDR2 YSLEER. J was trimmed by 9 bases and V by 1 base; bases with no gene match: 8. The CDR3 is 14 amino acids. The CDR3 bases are TGCGCCAGCAGCCAAGGGGGCTCGACAGGGAAAGCTTTCTTT. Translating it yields CASSQGGSTGKAFF.

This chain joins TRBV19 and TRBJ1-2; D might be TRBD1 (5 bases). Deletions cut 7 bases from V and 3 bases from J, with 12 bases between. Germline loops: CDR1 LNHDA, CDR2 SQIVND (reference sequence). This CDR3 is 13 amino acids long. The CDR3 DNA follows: TGTGCCAGTAAGCGGGACGGACACTATGGCTACACCTTC. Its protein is CASKRDGHYGYTF. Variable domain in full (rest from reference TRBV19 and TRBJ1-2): DGGITQSPKYLFRKEGQNVTLSCEQNLNHDAMYWYRQDPGQGLRLIYYSQIVNDFQKGDIAEGYSVSREKKESFPLTVTSAQKNPTAFYLCASKRDGHYGYTFGSGTRLTVV.

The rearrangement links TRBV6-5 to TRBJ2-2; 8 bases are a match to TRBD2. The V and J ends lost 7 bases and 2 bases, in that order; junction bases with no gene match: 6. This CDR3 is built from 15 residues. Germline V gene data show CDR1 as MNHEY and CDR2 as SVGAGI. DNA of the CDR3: TGTGCCAGCATTCGCGGGGGGACCAACACCGGGGAGCTGTTTTTT. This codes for CASIRGGTNTGELFF.

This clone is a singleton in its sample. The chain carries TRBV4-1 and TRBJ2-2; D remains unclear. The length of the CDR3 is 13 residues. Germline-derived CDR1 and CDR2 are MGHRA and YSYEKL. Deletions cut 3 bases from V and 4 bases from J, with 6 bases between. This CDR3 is CASSQGGTGELFF. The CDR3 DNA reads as TGCGCCAGCAGCCAGGGTGGCACCGGGGAGCTGTTTTTT.

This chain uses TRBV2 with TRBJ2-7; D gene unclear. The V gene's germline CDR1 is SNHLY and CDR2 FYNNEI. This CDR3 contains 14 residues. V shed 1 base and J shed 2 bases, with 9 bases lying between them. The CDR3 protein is CASSEEVSTYEQYV. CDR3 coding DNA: TGTGCCAGCAGTGAAGAGGTCAGTACCTACGAGCAGTACGTC.

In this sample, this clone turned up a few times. Written as DNA, the CDR3 is TGCGCCAGCAGCTTGGGTGGATTGCTGGCCCGGGGCACTGAAGCTTTCTTT. The encoded protein is CASSLGGLLARGTEAFF. This chain links TRBV5-1 with TRBJ1-1, with no clear D. From germline, CDR1 is SGHRS and CDR2 YFSETQ. V lost 0 bases, J lost 4 bases, and 19 bases lay in between. This CDR3 comprises 17 residues.

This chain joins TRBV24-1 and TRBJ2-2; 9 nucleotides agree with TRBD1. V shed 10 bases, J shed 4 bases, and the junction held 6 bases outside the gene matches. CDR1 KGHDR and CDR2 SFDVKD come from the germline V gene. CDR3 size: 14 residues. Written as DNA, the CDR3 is TGTGCCACAATGGCGACAGGGGGCACCGGGGAGCTGTTTTTT. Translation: CATMATGGTGELFF.

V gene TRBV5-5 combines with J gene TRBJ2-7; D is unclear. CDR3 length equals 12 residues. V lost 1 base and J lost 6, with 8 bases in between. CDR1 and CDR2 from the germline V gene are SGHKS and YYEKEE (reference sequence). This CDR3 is CASSLTESEQYV. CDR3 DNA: TGTGCCAGCAGCTTGACGGAAAGCGAGCAGTACGTC.

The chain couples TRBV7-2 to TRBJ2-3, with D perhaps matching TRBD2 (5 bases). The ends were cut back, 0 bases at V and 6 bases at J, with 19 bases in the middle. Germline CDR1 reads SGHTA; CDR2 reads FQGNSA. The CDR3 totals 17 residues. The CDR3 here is CASSLARNSLSGDTQYF. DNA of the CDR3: TGTGCCAGCAGCTTAGCGCGGAACAGCCTTTCGGGGGATACGCAGTATTTT. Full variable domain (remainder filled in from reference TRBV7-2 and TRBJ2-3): GAGVSQSPSNKVTEKGKDVELRCDPISGHTALYWYRQSLGQGLEFLIYFQGNSAPDKSGLPSDRFSAERTGGSVSTLTIQRTQQEDSAVYLCASSLARNSLSGDTQYFGPGTRLTVL.

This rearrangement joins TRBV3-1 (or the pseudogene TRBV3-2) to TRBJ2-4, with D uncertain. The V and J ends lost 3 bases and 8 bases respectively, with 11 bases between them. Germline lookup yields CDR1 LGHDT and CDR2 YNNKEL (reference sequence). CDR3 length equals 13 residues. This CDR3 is CASSQSDGHIQYF. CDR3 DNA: TGTGCCAGCAGCCAGTCCGATGGGCACATTCAGTACTTC.

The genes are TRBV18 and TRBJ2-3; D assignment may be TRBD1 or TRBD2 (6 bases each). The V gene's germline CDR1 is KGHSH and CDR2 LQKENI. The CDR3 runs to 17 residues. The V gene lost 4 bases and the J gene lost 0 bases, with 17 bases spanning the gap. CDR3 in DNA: TGTGCCAGCTCACTCCGGGGGACGGGACAAAGCACAGATACGCAGTATTTT. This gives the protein CASSLRGTGQSTDTQYF.

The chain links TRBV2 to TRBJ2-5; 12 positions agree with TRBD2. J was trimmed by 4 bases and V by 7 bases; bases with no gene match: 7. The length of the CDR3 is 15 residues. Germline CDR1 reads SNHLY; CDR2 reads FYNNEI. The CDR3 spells CASTYLAGGRETQYF. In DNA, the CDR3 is TGTGCCAGCACCTACCTAGCGGGGGGGCGAGAGACCCAGTACTTC.

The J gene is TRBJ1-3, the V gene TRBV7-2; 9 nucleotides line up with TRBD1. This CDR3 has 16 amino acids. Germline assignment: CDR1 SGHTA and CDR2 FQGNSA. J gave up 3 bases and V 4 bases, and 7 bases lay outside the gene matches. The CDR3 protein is CASSSPGQGLGNTIYF. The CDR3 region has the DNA TGTGCCAGCAGCTCACCGGGACAGGGTCTTGGAAACACCATATATTTT.

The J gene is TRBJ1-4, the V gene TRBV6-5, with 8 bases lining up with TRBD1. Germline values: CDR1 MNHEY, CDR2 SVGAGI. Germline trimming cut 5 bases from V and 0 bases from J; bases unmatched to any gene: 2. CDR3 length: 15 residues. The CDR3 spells CASSTTGATNEKLFF. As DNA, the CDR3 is TGTGCCAGCAGTACGACAGGGGCAACTAATGAAAAACTGTTTTTT.

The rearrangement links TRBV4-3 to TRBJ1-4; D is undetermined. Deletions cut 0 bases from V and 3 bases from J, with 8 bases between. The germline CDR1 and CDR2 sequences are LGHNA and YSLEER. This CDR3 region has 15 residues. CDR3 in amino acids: CASSQERRANEKLFF. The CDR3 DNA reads TGCGCCAGCAGCCAAGAGCGGCGCGCTAATGAAAAACTGTTTTTT.

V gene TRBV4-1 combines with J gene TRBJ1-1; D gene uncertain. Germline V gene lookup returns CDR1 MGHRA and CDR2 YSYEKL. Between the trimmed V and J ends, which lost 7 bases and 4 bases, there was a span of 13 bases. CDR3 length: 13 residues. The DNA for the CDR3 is TGCGCCAGCACCCTGACGATGGGCACTGAAGCTTTCTTT. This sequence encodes CASTLTMGTEAFF.

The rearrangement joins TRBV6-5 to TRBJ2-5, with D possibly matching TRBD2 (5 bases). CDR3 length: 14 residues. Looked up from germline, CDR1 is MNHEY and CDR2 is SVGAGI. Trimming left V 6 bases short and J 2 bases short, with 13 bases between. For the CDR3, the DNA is TGTGCCAGCAGCCAGCGGTCGGGACAAGAGACCCAGTACTTC. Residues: CASSQRSGQETQYF.

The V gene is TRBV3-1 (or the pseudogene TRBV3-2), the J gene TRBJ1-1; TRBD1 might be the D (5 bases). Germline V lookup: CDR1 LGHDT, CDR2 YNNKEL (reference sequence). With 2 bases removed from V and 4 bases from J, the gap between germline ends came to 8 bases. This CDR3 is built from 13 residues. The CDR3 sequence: CASSQQGSTEAFF. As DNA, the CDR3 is TGTGCCAGCAGCCAACAGGGATCCACTGAAGCTTTCTTT.